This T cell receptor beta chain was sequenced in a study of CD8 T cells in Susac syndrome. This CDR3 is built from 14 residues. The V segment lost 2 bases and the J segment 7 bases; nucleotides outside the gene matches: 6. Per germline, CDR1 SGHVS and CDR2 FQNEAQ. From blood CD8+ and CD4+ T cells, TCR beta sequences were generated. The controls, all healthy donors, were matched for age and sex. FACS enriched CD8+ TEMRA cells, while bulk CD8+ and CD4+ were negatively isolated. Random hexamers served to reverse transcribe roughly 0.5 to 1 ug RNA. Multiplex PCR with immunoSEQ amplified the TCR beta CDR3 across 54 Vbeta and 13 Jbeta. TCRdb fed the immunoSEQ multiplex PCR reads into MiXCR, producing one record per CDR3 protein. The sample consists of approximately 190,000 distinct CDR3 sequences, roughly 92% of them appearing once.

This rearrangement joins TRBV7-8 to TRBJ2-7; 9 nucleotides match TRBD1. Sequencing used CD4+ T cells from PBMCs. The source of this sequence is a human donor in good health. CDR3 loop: CASSLTGQGREQYF. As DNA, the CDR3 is TGTGCCAGCAGCTTAACGGGACAGGGTAGGGAGCAGTACTTC. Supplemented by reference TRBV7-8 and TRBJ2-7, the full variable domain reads GAGVSQSPRYKVAKRGQDVALRCDPISGHVSLFWYQQALGQGPEFLTYFQNEAQLDKSGLPSDRFFAERPEGSVSTLKIQRTQQEDSAVYLCASSLTGQGREQYFGPGTRLTVT.